The 9 T cell receptor beta chains listed next were all sequenced from one sample in a study of CD8 T cells in Susac syndrome. RNA amounts of about 0.5 to 1 ug underwent reverse transcription with random hexamers. TCRdb fed the immunoSEQ multiplex PCR reads into MiXCR, producing one record per CDR3 protein. The data contain more than 100,000 distinct CDR3 sequences, 96% of them singletons. The sample consisted of CD4+ T cells from PBMCs. The receptors come from a human donor with Susac syndrome.

The gene calls are TRBV18 and TRBJ2-7, with a tentative D call TRBD1 (6 bases). Germline assignment: CDR1 KGHSH and CDR2 LQKENI. V was clipped by 0 bases and J by 0 bases, with 9 bases between them. The CDR3 is 15 residues long. CDR3 protein: CASSPPKDSSYEQYF. CDR3 sequence (DNA): TGTGCCAGCTCACCACCTAAGGACAGCTCCTACGAGCAGTACTTC.

CDR3 residues: CASSYGWNTEAFF. In DNA form, the CDR3 reads TGTGCCAGCAGTTATGGATGGAACACTGAAGCTTTCTTT. V is TRBV6-2 or TRBV6-3 and J is TRBJ1-1, with no clear D. Germline V gives CDR1 MNHEY, CDR2 SVGEGT. The CDR3 is made up of 13 amino acids. V shed 3 bases and J shed 1 base, with 6 bases lying between them.

The chain carries TRBV29-1 and TRBJ2-1; 7 bases match TRBD2. The CDR3 has 11 residues. J gave up 5 bases and V 7 bases, and 2 bases lay outside the gene matches. Germline CDR1 SQVTM, CDR2 ANQGSEA. The chain's CDR3 is CSGGGDNEQFF. The CDR3, as DNA: TGCAGCGGGGGAGGGGACAATGAGCAGTTCTTC.

The rearrangement joins TRBV2 to TRBJ2-2; D gene unclear. Germline CDR1 and CDR2: SNHLY and FYNNEI. Deletions cut 7 bases from V and 6 bases from J, with 15 bases between. This CDR3 has 14 amino acids. In nucleotides, the CDR3 is TGTGCCAGCATCCCGGCCCCGGGCTCCGGGGAGCTGTTTTTT. This sequence encodes CASIPAPGSGELFF.

In DNA, the CDR3 is TGCAGTGCTTTAGGGACAGCTAACACTGAAGCTTTCTTT. This sequence encodes CSALGTANTEAFF. The rearrangement uses TRBV20-1 and TRBJ1-1; TRBD1 agrees at 7 bases. Trimming cost V 5 bases and J 2 bases; bases outside gene matches: 5. Germline V gene lookup returns CDR1 DFQATT and CDR2 SNEGSKA (reference sequence). The CDR3 is made up of 13 amino acids.

The chain is built from TRBV12-3 or TRBV12-4 and TRBJ2-3; 8 nucleotides align to TRBD2. The CDR3 consists of 17 residues. Trimming took 5 bases from V and 0 from J; bases not matched to a gene: 10. CDR3 residues: CASSRYTSGMSTDTQYF. In nucleotides, the CDR3 is TGTGCCAGCAGTCGTTACACTAGCGGCATGAGCACAGATACGCAGTATTTT.

The rearrangement joins TRBV30 to TRBJ1-1; D gene uncertain. Trimming pared 4 bases from V and 2 bases from J, leaving 5 bases between. Germline V lookup: CDR1 GTSNPN, CDR2 SVGIG (reference sequence). The CDR3 is made up of 11 amino acids. CDR3 bases: TGTGCCTGGAAGGGTAACACTGAAGCTTTCTTT. It encodes CAWKGNTEAFF.

In its sample, this clonotype was seen once. This rearrangement joins TRBV12-3 or TRBV12-4 to TRBJ2-3; possible D gene TRBD2, 5 bases. Trimming shortened V by 2 bases and J by 2 bases, and 14 bases separated the two germline ends. The CDR3 sequence is 16 residues long. The CDR3 DNA sequence: TGTGCCAGCAGTTTATTGGCTAGCAGCTCCACAGATACGCAGTATTTT. It codes for CASSLLASSSTDTQYF.

The V and J genes are TRBV5-1 and TRBJ1-2, with D possibly being TRBD1 (6 bases). CDR1 is SGHRS, CDR2 YFSETQ, per germline. The V end lost 4 bases, the J end lost 4 bases, and 20 bases lay between the germline ends. CDR3 length: 16 residues. The chain's CDR3 is CASSPLDLRDTYGYTF. The CDR3 DNA sequence: TGCGCCAGCAGCCCACTCGACCTCCGGGACACCTATGGCTACACCTTC.